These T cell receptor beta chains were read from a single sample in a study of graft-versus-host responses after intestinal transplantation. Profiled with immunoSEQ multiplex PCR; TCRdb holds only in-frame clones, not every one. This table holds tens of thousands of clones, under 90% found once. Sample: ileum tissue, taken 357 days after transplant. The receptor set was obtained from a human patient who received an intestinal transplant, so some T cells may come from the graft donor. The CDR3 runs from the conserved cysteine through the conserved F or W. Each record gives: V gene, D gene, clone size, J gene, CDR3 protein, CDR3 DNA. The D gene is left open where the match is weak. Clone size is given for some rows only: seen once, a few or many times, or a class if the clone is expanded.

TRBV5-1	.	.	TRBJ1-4	CASSLGNTNEKLFF	TGCGCCAGCAGCTTGGGAAATACTAATGAAAAACTGTTTTTT
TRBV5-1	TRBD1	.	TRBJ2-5	CASSLGQGRETQYF	TGCGCCAGCAGCTTAGGACAGGGCCGAGAGACCCAGTACTTC
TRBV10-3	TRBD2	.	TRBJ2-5	CAISGGLAGGTQETQYF	TGTGCCATCAGTGGGGGACTAGCGGGAGGGACCCAAGAGACCCAGTACTTC
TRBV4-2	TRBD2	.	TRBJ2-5	CASSPGLAWETQYF	TGTGCCAGCAGCCCCGGACTAGCTTGGGAGACCCAGTACTTC
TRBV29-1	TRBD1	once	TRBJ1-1	CSVGQGAAFF	TGCAGCGTCGGACAGGGGGCCGCTTTCTTT
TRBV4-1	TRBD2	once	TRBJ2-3	CASSQEGLAGVTDTQYF	TGCGCCAGCAGCCAAGAAGGGCTAGCGGGGGTTACTGATACGCAGTATTTT
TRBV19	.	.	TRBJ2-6	CASRNRPSGANVLTF	TGTGCCAGTAGAAACCGCCCCTCTGGGGCCAACGTCCTGACTTTC
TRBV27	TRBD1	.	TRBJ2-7	CASSSFTGGYEQYF	TGTGCCAGCAGTTCTTTCACAGGGGGCTACGAGCAGTACTTC
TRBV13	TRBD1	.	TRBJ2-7	CASSSQDRDAEQYF	TGTGCCAGCAGCTCACAGGACAGGGATGCCGAGCAGTACTTC
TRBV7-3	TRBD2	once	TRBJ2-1	CASSLYGTSGTYNEQFF	TGTGCCAGCAGCCTATACGGGACTAGCGGGACCTACAATGAGCAGTTCTTC
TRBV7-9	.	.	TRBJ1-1	CASSLTYTNTEAFF	TGTGCCAGCAGTTTGACTTACACGAACACTGAAGCTTTCTTT
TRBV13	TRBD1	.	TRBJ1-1	CASRPSPGQGVNTEAFF	TGTGCCAGCAGGCCCTCTCCGGGACAGGGGGTGAACACTGAAGCTTTCTTT
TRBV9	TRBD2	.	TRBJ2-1	CASSSPLTGVSGGSDEQFF	TGTGCCAGCAGCTCACCACTTACGGGGGTTAGCGGGGGATCGGATGAGCAGTTCTTC
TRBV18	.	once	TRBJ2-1	CASSPDSGYNEQFF	TGTGCCAGCTCACCAGACAGTGGTTACAATGAGCAGTTCTTC
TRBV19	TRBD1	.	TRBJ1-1	CASSTLLGQSNTEAFF	TGTGCCAGTAGTACCCTCCTGGGACAGAGTAACACTGAAGCTTTCTTT
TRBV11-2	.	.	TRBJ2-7	CASSLERAEQYF	TGTGCCAGCAGCTTAGAACGGGCCGAGCAGTACTTC
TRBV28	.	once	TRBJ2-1	CASNLADRSEQFF	TGTGCCAGCAATTTGGCCGACAGATCTGAGCAGTTCTTC
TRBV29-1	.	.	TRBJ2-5	CSVVPLAEQQTQYF	TGCAGCGTTGTCCCCCTAGCTGAACAACAGACCCAGTACTTC
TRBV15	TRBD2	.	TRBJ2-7	CATSPVREGYEQYF	TGTGCCACCAGCCCGGTGCGGGAGGGCTACGAGCAGTACTTC
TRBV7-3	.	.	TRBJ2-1	CASSLTRTVSYNEQFF	TGTGCCAGCAGCTTAACCCGGACAGTTTCCTACAATGAGCAGTTCTTC
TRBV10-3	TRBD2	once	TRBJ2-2	CAIAPGRSTGELFF	TGTGCCATCGCGCCCGGGAGGTCCACCGGGGAGCTGTTTTTT
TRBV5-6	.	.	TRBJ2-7	CASSWTASDEQYF	TGTGCCAGCAGCTGGACAGCGTCCGACGAGCAGTACTTC
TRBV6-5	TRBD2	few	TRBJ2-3	CASSYSTSGGADTQYF	TGTGCCAGCAGTTACTCGACTAGCGGGGGGGCAGATACGCAGTATTTT
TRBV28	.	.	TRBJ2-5	CASSFQGGRETQYF	TGTGCCAGCAGTTTTCAGGGGGGACGGGAGACCCAGTACTTC
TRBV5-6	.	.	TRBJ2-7	CASNYWTESYEQYF	TGTGCCAGCAATTACTGGACAGAATCCTACGAGCAGTACTTC
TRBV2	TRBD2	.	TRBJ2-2	CASSGTSLNTGELFF	TGTGCCAGCAGTGGGACTAGTTTGAACACCGGGGAGCTGTTTTTT
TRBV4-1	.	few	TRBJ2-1	CASSQAYGYNEQFF	TGCGCCAGCAGCCAAGCGTACGGGTACAATGAGCAGTTCTTC
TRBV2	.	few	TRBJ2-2	CATREDSVNTGELFF	TGTGCCACCCGGGAGGACAGCGTGAACACCGGGGAGCTGTTTTTT
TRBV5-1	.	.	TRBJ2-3	CASSLRGRGSTDTQYF	TGCGCCAGCAGCTTGAGGGGGCGGGGGAGCACAGATACGCAGTATTTT
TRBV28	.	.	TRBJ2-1	CASRSPTGVTYNEQFF	TGTGCCAGCAGGTCCCCTACGGGAGTAACCTACAATGAGCAGTTCTTC
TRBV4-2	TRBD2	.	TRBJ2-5	CASSPNSGANLGTQYF	TGTGCCAGCAGCCCGAATAGCGGGGCGAACCTTGGGACCCAGTACTTC
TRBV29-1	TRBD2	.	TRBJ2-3	CSALAGWTRVDTQYF	TGCAGCGCCTTAGCGGGATGGACCCGGGTGGATACGCAGTATTTT
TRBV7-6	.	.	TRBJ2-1	CASSLQLGNEQFF	TGTGCCAGCAGCTTACAACTAGGCAATGAGCAGTTCTTC
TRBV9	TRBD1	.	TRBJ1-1	CASMQGVSNTEAFF	TGTGCCAGCATGCAGGGGGTCTCGAACACTGAAGCTTTCTTT
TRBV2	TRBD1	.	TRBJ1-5	CASSRQGERNQPQHF	TGTGCCAGCAGTCGACAGGGTGAGCGCAATCAGCCCCAGCATTTT
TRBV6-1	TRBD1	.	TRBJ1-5	CASSETGGWQPQHF	TGTGCCAGCAGTGAGACAGGGGGCTGGCAGCCCCAGCATTTT
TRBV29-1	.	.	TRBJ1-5	CSAWGGSNQPQHF	TGCAGCGCATGGGGGGGGAGCAATCAGCCCCAGCATTTT
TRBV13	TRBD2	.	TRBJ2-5	CASHQREGETQYF	TGTGCCAGCCACCAGCGGGAAGGCGAGACCCAGTACTTC
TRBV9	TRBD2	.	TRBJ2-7	CASSPPSSSGFYEQYF	TGTGCCAGCAGCCCCCCTTCATCTAGCGGGTTCTACGAGCAGTACTTC
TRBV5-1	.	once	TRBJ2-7	CASSFGQNSYEQYF	TGCGCCAGCAGCTTTGGACAGAACTCCTACGAGCAGTACTTC
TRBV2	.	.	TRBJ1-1	CASEYDGMNTEAFF	TGTGCCAGCGAATACGATGGTATGAACACTGAAGCTTTCTTT
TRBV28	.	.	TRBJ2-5	CASTTWGREIETQYF	TGTGCCAGCACCACGTGGGGCAGGGAAATAGAGACCCAGTACTTC
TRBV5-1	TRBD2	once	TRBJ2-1	CASSLVSGSYNEQFF	TGCGCCAGCAGCTTGGTTAGCGGGAGTTACAATGAGCAGTTCTTC
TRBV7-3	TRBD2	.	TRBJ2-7	CASSPPGLQDSYEQYF	TGTGCCAGCAGCCCACCGGGACTACAGGACTCCTACGAGCAGTACTTC
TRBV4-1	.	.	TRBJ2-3	CASSDPGTSTDTQYF	TGCGCCAGCAGCGACCCCGGGACTAGCACAGATACGCAGTATTTT
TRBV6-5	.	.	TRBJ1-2	CASSEGWDSGYTF	TGTGCCAGCAGTGAAGGGTGGGACTCTGGCTACACCTTC
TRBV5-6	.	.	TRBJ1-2	CASSSLTGTVYGYTF	TGTGCCAGCAGCTCCCTGACCGGGACGGTTTATGGCTACACCTTC
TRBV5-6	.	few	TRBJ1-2	CASRRGTINYGYTF	TGTGCCAGCAGGAGGGGCACAATTAACTATGGCTACACCTTC
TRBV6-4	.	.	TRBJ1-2	CASSQYGYTF	TGTGCCAGCAGTCAATATGGCTACACCTTC
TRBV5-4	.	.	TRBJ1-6	CASSLDSSYNSPLHF	TGTGCCAGCAGCTTGGACAGCTCCTATAATTCACCCCTCCACTTT
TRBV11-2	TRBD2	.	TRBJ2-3	CASSLLGGPLDTQYF	TGTGCCAGCAGCTTACTGGGAGGGCCACTAGATACGCAGTATTTT